The T cell receptor beta chain described here comes from a study of blood T cell repertoires in COVID-19. This CDR3 contains 14 residues. J was trimmed by 4 bases and V by 1 base; bases with no gene match: 2. Germline-derived CDR1 and CDR2 are SGDLS and YYNGEE. Sequencing was performed with immunoSEQ multiplex PCR; in TCRdb, only in-frame clones are kept and a portion is missing. The sample lists under 150,000 clones, about three quarters occurring once. This receptor was identified in a man of 80 years or more with acute or convalescent COVID-19. V and J are TRBV9 and TRBJ1-3; 7 nucleotides match TRBD1. Sequencing was done on a sample of peripheral blood. CDR3: CASSVSTGGNTIYF. For the CDR3, the DNA is TGTGCCAGCAGCGTATCGACAGGGGGAAACACCATATATTTT.